This TCR beta chain is from a study of molecular identifiers for immune sequencing clone quantification. Germline CDR1 and CDR2: MNHEY and SMNVEV (reference sequence). CDR3 length equals 16 residues. Trimming took 6 bases from V and 5 from J; bases not matched to a gene: 13. The CD8+CD4-CCR7+CD45RA+ phenotype defined the sorted naive CD8 T cells. Listed TCR primers and previously described methods were used for bulk TCR libraries. TCRdb redid the calling of the PCR reads with MiXCR, one entry per CDR3 protein. The sample includes more than 450,000 distinct CDR3 sequences, around a fifth of them seen just once.

The V gene is TRBV27, the J gene TRBJ2-1, with TRBD2 matching over 7 bases. Sequencing was done on a sample of naive CD8+ T cells from blood, with Jurkat cell RNA spiked in. Subset of the sample: FACS-sorted CD8+CD4-CCR7+CD45RA+ naive T cells. The sequence was obtained from a human donor in good health. Some libraries in this study had Jurkat cell RNA spiked in. The CDR3 DNA is TGTGCCAGCAGCCCTTTTGGCGCGGGGGTAAACAATGAGCAGTTCTTC. Translated: CASSPFGAGVNNEQFF.